This T cell receptor (beta chain) was identified in a study of human T cells and chemical hapten exposure. Study-wide findings and caveats: DPC sensitization produced no change in TCRs with frequency above 1 in 1000.

The J segment lost 3 bases and the V segment lost 0 bases, leaving 2 bases of the junction unmatched. Germline V gives CDR1 LGHNA, CDR2 YSLEER. The CDR3 runs to 16 residues. Relative to its sample, this clonotype is medium-sized (0.01 to 0.1%). Its antigen is not identified. MiXCR, applied by TCRdb to the RACE reads, yields one record per CDR3 protein. This sample has about 130,000 distinct CDR3 sequences, with approximately 8.3% found just once. Time point of the sample: healthy volunteer bleed at 2 weeks. Sequencing started from total RNA isolated from unfractionated whole blood. Sequenced sample: whole blood. The clonotype was recovered from a male donor in good health. Some clones in this sample may be carry-over from other donors' samples. V gene TRBV4-3 combines with J gene TRBJ2-1, with 10 nucleotides matching TRBD2. The CDR3 is CASSQDASGGYNEQFF. The DNA for the CDR3 is TGCGCCAGCAGCCAAGACGCTAGCGGGGGCTACAATGAGCAGTTCTTC.